This T cell receptor beta chain was recovered during a study of CD8+ T cells in alopecia areata. The CDR3 loop spans 16 amino acids. V was shortened by 0 bases and J by 0 bases, with 9 bases between the two germline ends. The germline gives CDR1 PRHDT, CDR2 FYEKMQ (reference sequence). Collected material from alopecia areata patients comprised lesional scalp punch biopsies and peripheral blood. TCR sequencing used cDNA made by reverse transcription of extracted RNA. The table came from immunoSEQ multiplex PCR; TCRdb's copy has only in-frame clones and leaves some out. In the table there are some 240,000 clones, 50% to 70% of which are singletons.

The TCR sequence derives from a human donor with alopecia areata. The rearrangement links TRBV13 to TRBJ1-3, with D possibly matching TRBD1 (5 bases). The material sequenced was CD4+ T cells sorted from blood, taken at week 0. CDR3 residues: CASSLGGPNSGNTIYF. CDR3 nucleotide sequence: TGTGCCAGCAGCTTAGGGGGACCGAACTCTGGAAACACCATATATTTT.